This TCR beta chain is from a study of blood T cell repertoires in COVID-19. For the study at large: T cells, B-cell-depleted T cells, or PBMCs provided the cDNA or gDNA that served as material.

Deletions cut 7 bases from V and 0 bases from J, with 12 bases between. The CDR3 covers 14 residues. Germline V gene sequence: CDR1 MDHEN, CDR2 SYDVKM. The assay was immunoSEQ multiplex PCR, and TCRdb's table has in-frame clones only and misses some. The table records 150,000 to 200,000 clones, around 80% of them present only once. Donors of Cohort 3 who recovered were those that had two negative PCRs, clearance, or symptom resolution. The source is a middle-aged man who had recovered from COVID-19. This rearrangement joins TRBV28 to TRBJ1-1; unclear D gene. Source material: PBMCs or T cells enriched from blood (not recorded which). CDR3 protein: CASTTLGVNTEAFF. The CDR3 DNA reads TGTGCCAGCACCACACTGGGCGTGAACACTGAAGCTTTCTTT.